Given below is one TCR beta chain in context. This receptor's antigen is unknown. These data originate in a study of cytomegalovirus exposure and HLA in healthy donors listed by TCRdb under 2017. In terms of the full investigation: According to an earlier analysis of several hundred of the donors, about 179 million T cells yielded 90 million to 140 million unique TCR beta sequences and about 280 Gb of sequence data. About 330 gigabases of sequencing data and roughly 80 million unique TCR sequences made up an early release that covered around 640 HLA-typed donors. An earlier analysis of more than 450 of the donors used high-throughput TCR beta sequencing to judge whether each TCR beta V gene segment behaved as functional or pseudogenic. Roughly five DR-DQ haplotypes were treated as single units for association and clustering because of strong linkage in the cohort. In addition to the first cohort of approximately 650 subjects, a separate validation cohort of 120 different subjects was used. The study used immunosequencing to profile the T cell repertoires of 600 to 850 subjects and linked those repertoires to cytomegalovirus serostatus. To predict cytomegalovirus infection status, the study brought together high-throughput TCR immunosequencing, statistical association of individual TCRs with disease status, and machine learning. Among 350 to 400 genotyped donors of the cohort, an average of approximately 240,000 unique TCR beta nucleotide sequences were sequenced per donor, around a sixth of them non-productive. To study patterns of TCR occurrence, a later analysis re-analyzed previously published TCR beta repertoires from around 670 donors and added high-resolution HLA genotyping. The later analysis used no new phenotypic data to find candidate immune exposures, relying instead on TCR beta sequences and their occurrence across donors. Every repertoire in the discovery cohort had been generated on one and the same sequencing platform. The number of donors typed differed by locus, with roughly 629-640 for A, B, C, DRB1 and DQB1, roughly 520 for DQA1, about 610 for DPA1, and around 460 for DPB1. Alongside the repertoire data, information on donor age, sex, ethnicity and CMV serostatus was compiled. HLA typing included class I and class II loci at four-digit resolution. In a later genetic analysis, genome-wide SNP genotypes for about 65% of the roughly 670 donors were used, and that subset was treated as a discovery cohort. The study aimed to test whether signatures of past pathogen exposure could be identified by cataloging public T cell receptors. The genetic ancestry cluster associated with self-reported Caucasian donors included 81% of the approximately 400 genotyped donors.

Broad study findings and their caveats: A cluster of highly shared sequence variants was judged likely to be a technical artifact of the sequencing pipeline. A further reported finding was that TCR beta sequences accurately predicted the HLA-A and HLA-B alleles for most subjects in the first cohort. A later analysis reported that several top co-occurrence clusters appeared linked to parvovirus B19, influenza, CMV and Epstein-Barr virus. The cohort was sequenced for TCR beta chains only, and without alpha or paired-chain data the features that could be detected were limited. According to a later analysis, TCR association rates differed among HLA loci, with DRB1 alleles showing the most associated TCRs and HLA-C alleles showing the fewest. Roughly uniform sequencing depth across donors was assumed in presence/absence analyses, although this assumption may not hold. According to a later analysis, most CMV-associated TCR beta chains appeared to be HLA-restricted, and the HLA associations seemed to be driven largely by CMV exposure. Linkage disequilibrium might explain the correlated functional status among segregating V segments, but an unknown experimental factor could not be excluded. Assigning TCR associations to individual alleles was difficult when HLA alleles, especially DR and DQ, strongly co-occurred. While some public TCRs were present in many individuals, most TCR sequences turned up only very rarely across donors. The earlier analysis of fewer than 750 of the donors excluded approximately 17 rarely observed V segments, including chromosome 9 orphons, because counts were too low. Because HLA typing was missing for some donors at each locus, association tests included only the typed subset. Cytomegalovirus status was reported to be diagnosed by the classifier with high specificity and sensitivity in both the original and validation cohorts. It was suggested by the authors that the approach could potentially be generalized to other disease states and immunological phenotypes. Compared with the roughly 600-donor mean, donors in an Asian-associated ancestry cluster had fewer N-insertions in productive TCRs, according to a later genetic analysis. In the study, about 150 TCR beta chains were listed as associated with cytomegalovirus. Specific HLA alleles were associated with over 15,000 TCR beta sequences at a false discovery rate of 0.05 in a later analysis. In an earlier analysis of roughly 500 of the donors, most TCR beta V segments appeared in productive rearrangements about 87% or about 30% of the time, broadly matching IMGT annotations. Some IMGT-functional V segments, including TRBV6-2 and TRBV6-3, could not be told apart with the 87-base-pair reads, so those segments were excluded. Compared with equally common non-associated chains, HLA-associated TCR beta chains in a later analysis were more clonally expanded and had lower generation probabilities. V-gene and J-gene trimming of TCR beta chains was associated with a missense DCLRE1C variant in a later genetic analysis, and the association was replicated in an independent cohort. CMV serostatus was the only immune exposure information available for the cohort. A few of the identified cytomegalovirus-associated TCR beta chains were confirmed in vitro to be specific for cytomegalovirus antigens.

The library came from the immunoSEQ multiplex PCR assay. For the multiplex PCR, a mixture combining 60 forward primers for TCR Vbeta segments and 13 reverse primers for TCR Jbeta segments was used. The CDR3 region of rearranged TCR beta genes was amplified from genomic DNA by a multiplex PCR assay. The Illumina HiSeq System was used to sequence the amplified TCR beta libraries as 87-base-pair reads. The original methods were these. A later analysis counted about 80 million unique TCR beta chains across the 700 or so repertoires, and 9.5 million to 11 million of these chains were shared by at least two donors. Raw reads were error-corrected and collapsed into unique sequences with a nearest-neighbor algorithm that merged closely related sequences to remove PCR and sequencing errors. V, D and J gene segments were assigned by aligning CDR3 sequences to IMGT reference sequences. For a sequence to be retained, a match of at least six nucleotides to both a V gene segment and a J gene segment was required. A rearrangement counted as productive if the CDR3 had no stop codons and remained in frame with V and J, and every other rearrangement counted as non-productive. Following IMGT convention, CDR3 was defined as the stretch from the second conserved V-encoded cysteine up to the conserved J-encoded phenylalanine. In an earlier analysis of roughly 580 of the donors, sequences lacking an unambiguous match to a single V gene segment were excluded. In an earlier analysis of several hundred of the donors, a V segment was called functional when productive rearrangements were above 56.7%, and segregating when the standard deviation between donors exceeded 5%. A statistical classification framework was built to diagnose cytomegalovirus status from the catalog of TCR beta chain sequences. In a later analysis, V and J genes were assigned by comparing TCR nucleotide sequences against IMGT/GENE-DB human TR gene sequences. A later analysis assigned CDR3 sequences and most-parsimonious VDJ recombination scenarios with the TCRdist pipeline. A later analysis defined each TCR beta chain by its CDR3 amino acid sequence plus V-gene family, and excluded reads lacking a unique V-gene family. As a way to deal with suspected cross-contamination and a sequencing artifact, a later analysis dropped 640 or so nucleotide sequences that were highly shared and had low generation probability. A later analysis calculated a clonal expansion index for each public chain from normalized within-repertoire ranks of inferred template counts. A later analysis computed generation probabilities with a VDJ recombination model fitted to out-of-frame rearrangements, and checked the results against IGoR. In a later analysis, TCR-TCR, TCR-HLA and TCR-CMV co-occurrence was scored with hypergeometric tests, and a repertoire-size bias correction was applied to TCR pairs. A later analysis estimated false discovery rates by permuting HLA or CMV assignments 20 times. A later analysis grouped co-occurring TCRs with DBSCAN, adding TCRdist sequence similarity when clustering within HLA-allele-positive subsets. For co-occurrence clustering, repertoires with fewer than 30,000 or more than 120,000 public chains were excluded, along with four to six repertoires with anomalous nucleotide sharing. Entries here come from immuneACCESS through TCRdb and include only in-frame sequences with V and J called. Some clones fail to appear in such tables; in the studies checked, an unresolved V gene covers under half of the shortfall, and the cause of the remainder is unknown. Clone size and V and J calls were adopted from that table, with D and trimming inferred from the DNA. This sample's clone table shows 80,000 to 100,000 clones. Clones ranked in the top ten supply 3% to 4% of the sample.

The cohort comprised hundreds of healthy bone marrow donors. At the time of sampling, every cohort member was nominally healthy, though immune exposures that went unrecorded were likely present. The donor was CMV seronegative and belonged to the group of several hundred seronegative cohort members. Every donor gave a peripheral blood sample, and the peripheral blood mononuclear cells from that sample were used for TCR beta sequencing. The Qiagen DNeasy Blood Extraction Kit was used to extract genomic DNA from the blood cell samples. V is cut back by 8 bases and J by 3 bases, with 2 bases in the junction unmatched. The CDR3 covers 13 residues, taking in both the cysteine and the phenylalanine. The DNA shown is the 39-base CDR3, in frame from base 1. CDR1 and CDR2 were assigned from the germline V gene (reference sequence) as MNHEY and SMNVEV.

The sample taken for sequencing was PBMCs. This TCR was sampled from a woman aged 25 to 45 in good health and CMV-seronegative. This receptor chain uses TRBV27 and TRBJ1-2; 11 junctional bases match TRBD1. The CDR3 reads CASGTGGYYGYTF. Here is the DNA: TGTGCCAGCGGGACAGGGGGGTACTATGGCTACACCTTC.